This T cell receptor beta chain is drawn from a study of blood T cell repertoires in COVID-19. About the study: COVID-19 samples from acute and convalescent phases originated in the United States, Italy and Spain. In each case, the material was cDNA or gDNA derived from T cells, B-cell-depleted T cells, or PBMCs.

Trimming took 4 bases from V and 4 from J; bases not matched to a gene: 6. The CDR3 is made up of 15 amino acids. From germline, CDR1 is LGHDT and CDR2 YNNKEL (reference sequence). Methods used by the authors: Amplification with reference gene primers provided the estimates of nucleated cell counts. Data came from immunoSEQ multiplex PCR; TCRdb stores just in-frame clones and leaves some out. For V, J and clone size, that table is used; D and trimming come from the DNA. The sample lists 80,000 to 100,000 clones; roughly 75% were seen once. This chain links TRBV3-1 (or the pseudogene TRBV3-2) with TRBJ2-3; TRBD1 matches at 9 bases. This receptor was identified in a man aged 45-65 years who had recovered from COVID-19. The sequencing input was peripheral blood. Here the CDR3 reads CASSPRDRVSDTQYF. The CDR3 coding sequence is TGTGCCAGCAGCCCCCGGGACAGGGTGTCAGATACGCAGTATTTT.